Here is one T cell receptor beta chain with its context. The data derive from a study of siplizumab effects on memory and regulatory T cells. Losses at the gene ends were 8 bases for V and 6 bases for J; bases not matched to a gene: 9. CDR1 SGHAT and CDR2 FQDESV come from the germline V gene (reference sequence). The CDR3 is made up of 15 amino acids. Clones were read by immunoSEQ multiplex PCR, and TCRdb kept only the in-frame ones, dropping some. The sample lists more than 75,000 clones; over 85% were seen once. The V gene is TRBV11-1, the J gene TRBJ2-3; 12 nucleotides align to TRBD2. The TCR originated in a human donor in good health. Material for sequencing was CD8+ T cells sorted from blood. Here the CDR3 DNA reads TGTGCCAGCGGAACCCCTAGCGGGGGGGCTGATACGCAGTATTTT. Protein: CASGTPSGGADTQYF.